One sample yielded the 23 T cell receptor beta chains listed below, sequenced in a study of blood T cell repertoires in COVID-19. Assay used: immunoSEQ multiplex PCR; TCRdb lists only in-frame clones, some missing. The sample includes about 260,000 clones, around 90% of them seen just once. What was sequenced was peripheral blood. The receptors originated from a human donor in a cohort sampled during active COVID-19.

The V and J genes are TRBV28 and TRBJ2-7; 7 bases align to TRBD2. The CDR3 is made up of 15 amino acids. Trimming took 3 bases from V and 1 from J; bases not matched to a gene: 6. The germline CDR1 and CDR2 sequences are MDHEN and SYDVKM. The CDR3 coding sequence is TGTGCCAGCAGTTTCCCGGCTAGCGGTTCCTACGAGCAGTACTTC. This gives the protein CASSFPASGSYEQYF.

The chain uses TRBV6-1 and TRBJ2-7; 11 bases are a match to TRBD1. This CDR3 spans 16 amino acids. With V trimmed by 1 base and J by 3 bases, 5 bases remained unmatched. Germline CDR1 MNHNS, CDR2 SASEGT. CDR3 sequence: CASSEDRTGGGYEQYF. The CDR3 coding sequence is TGTGCCAGCAGTGAAGACCGGACAGGGGGCGGCTACGAGCAGTACTTC.

The rearrangement links TRBV5-4 to TRBJ2-1; weak D call: TRBD2 (6 bases). Germline V gene sequence: CDR1 SGHNT, CDR2 YYREEE (reference sequence). The CDR3 extends over 14 amino acids. The germline V and J ends were trimmed by 4 bases and 9 bases, with 17 bases remaining between them. DNA of the CDR3: TGTGCCAGCAGCCCGGCTGGGGACTTTCGTGAGCAGTTCTTC. Translation gives CASSPAGDFREQFF.

The chain links TRBV11-2 to TRBJ1-5; D is uncertain. The V and J ends lost 0 bases and 7 bases respectively, with 7 bases between them. This CDR3 is 13 amino acids long. Germline-derived CDR1 and CDR2 are SGHAT and FQNNGV. The CDR3 is CASSLERRQPQHF. As DNA, the CDR3 is TGTGCCAGCAGCTTAGAGAGGCGGCAGCCCCAGCATTTT.

The chain carries TRBV28 and TRBJ2-7; D perhaps matches TRBD1 (6 bases). Looked up from germline, CDR1 is MDHEN and CDR2 is SYDVKM. There are 15 residues in the CDR3. V lost 1 base and J lost 2, with 12 bases in between. The CDR3 loop is CASSLSSTGAYEQYF. Written as DNA, the CDR3 is TGTGCCAGCAGTTTATCTTCGACAGGCGCCTACGAGCAGTACTTC.

This clone was seen more than once but under ten times. The rearrangement uses TRBV9 and TRBJ2-3; the match to TRBD2 covers 12 bases. This CDR3 comprises 16 residues. Germline V gene sequence: CDR1 SGDLS, CDR2 YYNGEE. V trimming: 4 bases; J trimming: 4 bases; junction bases outside the gene matches: 7. The CDR3 is CASSPRTSGVADTQYF. DNA of the CDR3: TGTGCCAGCAGCCCTCGGACTAGCGGGGTAGCAGATACGCAGTATTTT.

The chain is built from TRBV11-2 and TRBJ1-1, with D possibly TRBD1 on 6 matching bases. Germline values: CDR1 SGHAT, CDR2 FQNNGV. CDR3 length: 15 residues. Trimming took off 5 bases at V and 0 bases at J, with 13 bases between the two ends. For the CDR3, the DNA is TGTGCCAGCAGCCCTGGACAGTTAATGAACACTGAAGCTTTCTTT. Translation gives CASSPGQLMNTEAFF.

CDR3 residues: CASSLGGSEKLFF. The CDR3 DNA follows: TGTGCCAGCAGTTTAGGTGGGAGTGAAAAACTGTTTTTT. The chain is built from TRBV28 and TRBJ1-4; D uncertain. The CDR3 has 13 residues. Trimming removed 2 bases at V and 7 bases at J, with 8 bases between. The germline CDR1 and CDR2 sequences are MDHEN and SYDVKM.

This rearrangement joins TRBV18 to TRBJ2-1, with 7 bases that match TRBD1. Germline CDR1 reads KGHSH; CDR2 reads LQKENI. Germline trimming cut 3 bases from V and 13 bases from J; bases unmatched to any gene: 18. This CDR3 contains 16 residues. CDR3 protein: CASSPPTSRTGPVQFF. The CDR3 DNA sequence: TGTGCCAGCTCACCTCCCACCTCCCGGACAGGTCCAGTACAGTTCTTC.

The CDR3 spells CASRRNRENTEAFF. In DNA form, the CDR3 reads TGCGCCAGCAGGAGGAACAGGGAGAACACTGAAGCTTTCTTT. The J gene is TRBJ1-1, the V gene TRBV5-1, with D possibly TRBD1 on 6 matching bases. Per germline, CDR1 SGHRS and CDR2 YFSETQ. The V gene lost 5 bases and the J gene lost 1 base, with 12 bases spanning the gap. This CDR3 spans 14 amino acids. Complete variable domain (other parts from reference TRBV5-1 and TRBJ1-1): KAGVTQTPRYLIKTRGQQVTLSCSPISGHRSVSWYQQTPGQGLQFLFEYFSETQRNKGNFPGRFSGRQFSNSRSEMNVSTLELGDSALYLCASRRNRENTEAFFGQGTRLTVV.

The chain employs TRBV6-2 or TRBV6-3 and TRBJ2-7; a weak D match, TRBD1 (5 bases). Germline CDR1 reads MNHEY; CDR2 reads SVGEGT. CDR3 size: 15 residues. Between the trimmed V and J ends, which lost 4 bases and 3 bases, there was a span of 16 bases. CDR3 loop: CASSLPGQGIYEQYF. The CDR3 DNA sequence: TGTGCCAGCAGTTTACCAGGGCAGGGTATCTACGAGCAGTACTTC.

The rearrangement joins TRBV12-2 to TRBJ2-1; the DNA was not used to check the table's D call, TRBD1. TRBV12-2 is classified as a pseudogene. This CDR3 region has 13 residues. The CDR3 loop reads CASRPDSNNEQFF. Here the CDR3 DNA reads TGTGCAAGTCGCCCGGACAGTAACAATGAGCAGTTCTTC.

The chain couples TRBV9 to TRBJ2-1, with 7 bases identical to TRBD1. The V segment lost 0 bases and the J segment 8 bases; nucleotides outside the gene matches: 8. The CDR3 runs 15 residues. The germline V gene encodes CDR1 SGDLS and CDR2 YYNGEE. CDR3 amino acids: CASSVAARQGDEQFF. For the CDR3, the DNA is TGTGCCAGCAGCGTAGCAGCCCGACAGGGAGATGAGCAGTTCTTC. Drawing the rest from reference TRBV9 and TRBJ2-1, the complete variable domain is DSGVTQTPKHLITATGQRVTLRCSPRSGDLSVYWYQQSLDQGLQFLIQYYNGEERAKGNILERFSAQQFPDLHSELNLSSLELGDSALYFCASSVAARQGDEQFFGPGTRLTVL.

The CDR3: CASSRGERIEQYF. The CDR3 DNA follows: TGTGCCAGCAGCAGGGGCGAAAGGATCGAGCAGTACTTC. The rearrangement uses TRBV5-4 and TRBJ2-7; a weak D match, TRBD1 (5 bases). Germline CDR1 SGHNT, CDR2 YYREEE (reference sequence). CDR3 length equals 13 residues. V was trimmed by 4 bases and J by 6 bases, leaving 14 bases between them. Full variable domain (remainder filled in from reference TRBV5-4 and TRBJ2-7): ETGVTQSPTHLIKTRGQQVTLRCSSQSGHNTVSWYQQALGQGPQFIFQYYREEENGRGNFPPRFSGLQFPNYSSELNVNALELDDSALYLCASSRGERIEQYFGPGTRLTVT.

This clone was seen more than once but under ten times. This chain links TRBV2 with TRBJ2-1; 14 nucleotides line up with TRBD2. After removal of 4 bases from V and 6 bases from J, the junction contained 8 bases not matched to a gene. The CDR3 has 17 residues. Germline V gives CDR1 SNHLY, CDR2 FYNNEI. The CDR3 sequence: CASSGLAGGPSINEQFF. In DNA form, the CDR3 reads TGTGCCAGCAGTGGACTAGCGGGGGGGCCGTCAATCAATGAGCAGTTCTTC.

The chain uses TRBV14 and TRBJ2-7; 9 nucleotides line up with TRBD1. CDR1 and CDR2 from the germline V gene are SGHDN and FVKESK. CDR3 size: 15 residues. V shed 2 bases, J shed 1 base, and the junction held 3 bases outside the gene matches. The CDR3 sequence is CASSQPGTGSYEQYF. As DNA, the CDR3 is TGTGCCAGCAGCCAACCCGGGACAGGGTCCTACGAGCAGTACTTC.

The gene calls are TRBV28 and TRBJ2-3; 10 positions match TRBD1. CDR1 is MDHEN, CDR2 SYDVKM, per germline. There are 15 residues in the CDR3. The junction had 9 bases not matched to a gene; V was cut back by 6 bases and J by 6 bases. The CDR3 DNA follows: TGTGCCAGCAGCCCCGCGTGGGACAGGGGCGATACGCAGTATTTT. Protein: CASSPAWDRGDTQYF.

The chain has TRBV28 and TRBJ1-1, with D perhaps TRBD1 (5 bases). CDR3 length: 12 amino acids. The germline V gene encodes CDR1 MDHEN and CDR2 SYDVKM. The V end lost 6 bases, the J end lost 6 bases, and 11 bases lay between the germline ends. CDR3 nucleotide sequence: TGTGCCAGCAGGTTGTGGGGGGCTGAAGCTTTCTTT. It codes for CASRLWGAEAFF.

This clone came up a few times. This sequence joins TRBV30 and TRBJ2-7; 8 bases are shared with TRBD1. This CDR3 is 11 amino acids long. The germline V gene encodes CDR1 GTSNPN and CDR2 SVGIG (reference sequence). Trimming cost V 0 bases and J 10 bases; bases outside gene matches: 2. As DNA, the CDR3 is TGTGCCTGGAGTGTAGGACAGGGTCAGTACTTC. This translates into CAWSVGQGQYF.

This chain links TRBV11-2 with TRBJ1-2; D might be TRBD1 (5 bases). Trimming removed 1 base at V and 2 bases at J, with 17 bases between. Germline V gene data show CDR1 as SGHAT and CDR2 as FQNNGV. The CDR3 covers 17 residues. CDR3 sequence reads: CASSLAWGVKGNYGYTF. CDR3 DNA sequence: TGTGCCAGCAGCTTAGCCTGGGGGGTAAAGGGGAACTATGGCTACACCTTC.

The chain carries TRBV18 and TRBJ1-5; possible D gene TRBD1, 5 bases. Germline V gene lookup returns CDR1 KGHSH and CDR2 LQKENI. V was cut by 3 bases and J by 3 bases, with 9 bases left in between. The CDR3 extends over 14 amino acids. DNA of the CDR3: TGTGCCAGCTCACCGGGGCGTCACAATCAGCCCCAGCATTTT. It codes for CASSPGRHNQPQHF.

This rearrangement joins TRBV6-4 to TRBJ2-7; D is possibly TRBD2 (6 bases). With 5 bases removed from V and 1 base from J, the gap between germline ends came to 15 bases. The CDR3 extends over 15 amino acids. The germline V gene encodes CDR1 MRHNA and CDR2 SNTAGT. The CDR3 protein is CASSPGGGGSYEQYF. CDR3 nucleotides: TGTGCCAGCAGTCCCGGGGGAGGTGGGTCCTACGAGCAGTACTTC.

V gene TRBV9 combines with J gene TRBJ2-7; a possible D gene is TRBD1 (5 bases). With 0 bases removed from V and 2 bases from J, the gap between germline ends came to 9 bases. The CDR3 sequence is 14 residues long. CDR1 is SGDLS, CDR2 YYNGEE, per germline. The CDR3 here is CASSVAGFPYEQYF. The CDR3 DNA reads TGTGCCAGCAGCGTAGCAGGGTTTCCCTACGAGCAGTACTTC.